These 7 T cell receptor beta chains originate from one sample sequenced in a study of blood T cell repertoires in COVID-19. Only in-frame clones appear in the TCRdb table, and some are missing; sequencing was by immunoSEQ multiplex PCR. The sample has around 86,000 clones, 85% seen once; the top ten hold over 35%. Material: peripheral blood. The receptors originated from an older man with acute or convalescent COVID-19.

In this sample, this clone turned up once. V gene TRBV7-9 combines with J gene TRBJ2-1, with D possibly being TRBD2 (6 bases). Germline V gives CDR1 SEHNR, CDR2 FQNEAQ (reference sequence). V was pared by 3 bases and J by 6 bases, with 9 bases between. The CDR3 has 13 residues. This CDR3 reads CASSLATSNEQFF. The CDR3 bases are TGTGCCAGCAGCTTGGCGACTAGCAATGAGCAGTTCTTC.

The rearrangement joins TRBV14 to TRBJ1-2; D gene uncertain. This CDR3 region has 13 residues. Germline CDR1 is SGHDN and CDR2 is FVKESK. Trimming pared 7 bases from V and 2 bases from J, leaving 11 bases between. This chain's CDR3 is CASTAGWNYGYTF. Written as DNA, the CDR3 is TGTGCCAGCACCGCGGGATGGAACTATGGCTACACCTTC.

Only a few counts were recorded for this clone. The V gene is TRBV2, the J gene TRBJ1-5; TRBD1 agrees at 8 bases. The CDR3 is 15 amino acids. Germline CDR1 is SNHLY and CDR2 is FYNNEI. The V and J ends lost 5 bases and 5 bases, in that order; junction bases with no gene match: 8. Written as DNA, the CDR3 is TGTGCCAGCAGTTCGACAGGGGAGCGGTATCAGCCCCAGCATTTT. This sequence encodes CASSSTGERYQPQHF.

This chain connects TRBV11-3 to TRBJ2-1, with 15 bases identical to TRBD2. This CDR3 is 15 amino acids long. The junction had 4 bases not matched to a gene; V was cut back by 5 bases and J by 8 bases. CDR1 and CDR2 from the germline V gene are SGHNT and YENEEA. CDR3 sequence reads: CASSPGLAGGYEQFF. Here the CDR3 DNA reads TGTGCCAGCAGCCCTGGACTAGCGGGAGGGTATGAGCAGTTCTTC.

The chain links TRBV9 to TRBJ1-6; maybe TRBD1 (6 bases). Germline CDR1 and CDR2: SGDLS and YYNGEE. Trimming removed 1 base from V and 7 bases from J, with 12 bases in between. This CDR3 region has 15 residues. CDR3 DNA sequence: TGTGCCAGCAGCGTAAGGCAGGGGTCAAATTCACCCCTCCACTTT. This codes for CASSVRQGSNSPLHF. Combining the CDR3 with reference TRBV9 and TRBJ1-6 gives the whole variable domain DSGVTQTPKHLITATGQRVTLRCSPRSGDLSVYWYQQSLDQGLQFLIQYYNGEERAKGNILERFSAQQFPDLHSELNLSSLELGDSALYFCASSVRQGSNSPLHFGNGTRLTVT.

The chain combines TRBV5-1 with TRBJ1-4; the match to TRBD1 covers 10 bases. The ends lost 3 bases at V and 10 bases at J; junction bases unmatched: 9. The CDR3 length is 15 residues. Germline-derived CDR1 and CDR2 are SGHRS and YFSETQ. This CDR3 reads CASSSSGTGVGKLFF. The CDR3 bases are TGCGCCAGCAGCTCCTCCGGGACAGGGGTCGGAAAACTGTTTTTT.

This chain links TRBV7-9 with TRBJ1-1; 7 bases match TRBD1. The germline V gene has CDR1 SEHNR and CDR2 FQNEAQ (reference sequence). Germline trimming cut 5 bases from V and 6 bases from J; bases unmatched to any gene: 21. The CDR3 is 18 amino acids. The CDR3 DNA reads TGTGCCAGCAGCCGGTTTACTCTTACAGGGGTAGGGGACGCTGAAGCTTTCTTT. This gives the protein CASSRFTLTGVGDAEAFF.